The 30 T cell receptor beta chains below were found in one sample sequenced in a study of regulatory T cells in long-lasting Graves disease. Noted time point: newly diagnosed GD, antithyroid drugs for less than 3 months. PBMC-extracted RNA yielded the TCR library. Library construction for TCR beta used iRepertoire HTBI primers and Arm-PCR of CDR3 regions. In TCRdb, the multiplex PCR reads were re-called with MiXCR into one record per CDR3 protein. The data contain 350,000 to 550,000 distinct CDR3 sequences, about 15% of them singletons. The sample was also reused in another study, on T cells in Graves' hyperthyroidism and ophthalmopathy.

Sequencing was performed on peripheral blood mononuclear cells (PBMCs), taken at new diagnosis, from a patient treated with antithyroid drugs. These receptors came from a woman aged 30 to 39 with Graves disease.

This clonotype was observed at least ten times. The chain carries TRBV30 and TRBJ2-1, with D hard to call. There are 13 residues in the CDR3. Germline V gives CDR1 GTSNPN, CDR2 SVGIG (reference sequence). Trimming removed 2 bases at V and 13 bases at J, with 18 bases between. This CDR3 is CAWSTLRAMEQFF. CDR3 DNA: TGTGCCTGGAGTACCCTCCGGGCGATGGAACAGTTCTTC.

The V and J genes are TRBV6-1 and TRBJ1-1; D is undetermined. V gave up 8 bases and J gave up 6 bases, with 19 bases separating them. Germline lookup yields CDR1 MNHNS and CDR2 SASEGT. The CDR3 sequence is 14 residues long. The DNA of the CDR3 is TGTGCCAGCCCGGAGAGGGTCCGGAGCCCTGAAGCTTTCTTT. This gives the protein CASPERVRSPEAFF.

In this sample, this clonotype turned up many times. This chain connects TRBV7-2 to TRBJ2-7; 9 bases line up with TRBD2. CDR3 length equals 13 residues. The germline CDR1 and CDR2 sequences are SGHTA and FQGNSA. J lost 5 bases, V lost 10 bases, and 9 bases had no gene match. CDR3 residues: CATRGRASHEQYF. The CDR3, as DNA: TGTGCCACGCGCGGGAGGGCCAGCCACGAGCAGTACTTC.

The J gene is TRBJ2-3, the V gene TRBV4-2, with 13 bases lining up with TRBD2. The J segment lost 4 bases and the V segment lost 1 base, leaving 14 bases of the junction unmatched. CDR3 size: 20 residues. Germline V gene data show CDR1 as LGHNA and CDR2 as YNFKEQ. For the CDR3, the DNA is TGTGCCAGCAGCCAAGCGGCAACTAGCGGGAGGGCCGTTAGAGCAGATACGCAGTATTTT. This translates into CASSQAATSGRAVRADTQYF.

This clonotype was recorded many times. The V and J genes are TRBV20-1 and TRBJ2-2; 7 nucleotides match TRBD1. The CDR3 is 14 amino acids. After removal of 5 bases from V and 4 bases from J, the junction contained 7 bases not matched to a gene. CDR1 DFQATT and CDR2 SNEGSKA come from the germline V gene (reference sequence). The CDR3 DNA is TGCAGTGCTTACAGGGGTTGGGGCACCGGGGAGCTGTTTTTT. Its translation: CSAYRGWGTGELFF.

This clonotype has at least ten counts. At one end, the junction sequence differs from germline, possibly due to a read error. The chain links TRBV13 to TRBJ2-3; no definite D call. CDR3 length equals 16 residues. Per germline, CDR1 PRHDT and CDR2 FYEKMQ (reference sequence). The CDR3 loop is CASSLAVDERTDTQYF. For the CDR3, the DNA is TGCGCCAGCAGCTTGGCGGTAGACGAACGTACAGATACGCAGTATTTT.

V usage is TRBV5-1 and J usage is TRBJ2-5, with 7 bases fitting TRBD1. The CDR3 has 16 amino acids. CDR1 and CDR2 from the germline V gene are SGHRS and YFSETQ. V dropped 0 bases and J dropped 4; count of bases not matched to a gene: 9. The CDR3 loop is CASSLGGSTGPETQYF. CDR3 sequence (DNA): TGCGCCAGCAGCTTGGGGGGATCGACAGGGCCAGAGACCCAGTACTTC.

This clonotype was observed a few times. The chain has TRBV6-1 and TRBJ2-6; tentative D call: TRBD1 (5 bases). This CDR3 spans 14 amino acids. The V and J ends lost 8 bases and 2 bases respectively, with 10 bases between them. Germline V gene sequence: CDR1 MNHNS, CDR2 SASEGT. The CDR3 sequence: CASRWGPGANVLTF. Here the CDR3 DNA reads TGTGCCAGCCGCTGGGGCCCTGGGGCCAACGTCCTGACTTTC.

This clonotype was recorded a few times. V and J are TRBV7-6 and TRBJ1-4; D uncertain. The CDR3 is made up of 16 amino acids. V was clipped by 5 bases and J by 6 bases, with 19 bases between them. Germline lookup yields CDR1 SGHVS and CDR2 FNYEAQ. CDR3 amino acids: CASSTKTTGVYEKLFF. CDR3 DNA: TGTGCCAGCAGCACCAAAACCACCGGGGTATATGAAAAACTGTTTTTT.

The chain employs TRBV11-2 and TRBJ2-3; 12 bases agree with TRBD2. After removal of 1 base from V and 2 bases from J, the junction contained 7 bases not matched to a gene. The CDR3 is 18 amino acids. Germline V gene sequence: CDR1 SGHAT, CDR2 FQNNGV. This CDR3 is CASSLGGTSGSPTDTQYF. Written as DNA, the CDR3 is TGTGCCAGCAGCTTAGGAGGGACTAGCGGGTCCCCCACAGATACGCAGTATTTT.

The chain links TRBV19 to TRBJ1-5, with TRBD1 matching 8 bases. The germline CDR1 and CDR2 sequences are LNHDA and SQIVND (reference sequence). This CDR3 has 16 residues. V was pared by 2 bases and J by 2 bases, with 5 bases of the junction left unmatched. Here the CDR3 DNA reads TGTGCCAGTAGTATAACCCTGGGACAGGGCAATCAGCCCCAGCATTTT. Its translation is CASSITLGQGNQPQHF.

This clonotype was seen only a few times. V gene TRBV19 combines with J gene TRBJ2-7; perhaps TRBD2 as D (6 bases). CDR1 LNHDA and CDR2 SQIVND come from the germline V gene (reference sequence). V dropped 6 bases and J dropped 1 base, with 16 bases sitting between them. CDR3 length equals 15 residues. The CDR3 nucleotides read TGTGCCAGTAGCCTAAGCGGGCCGTTTTCCTACGAGCAGTACTTC. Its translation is CASSLSGPFSYEQYF.

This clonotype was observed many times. The CDR3 DNA reads TGTGCCAGCAGCCCCGTGGGAGAGGGCAATGAGCAGTTCTTC. This gives the protein CASSPVGEGNEQFF. The V gene is TRBV3-1, the J gene TRBJ2-1, with D tentatively TRBD2 (5 bases). Trimming removed 4 bases from V and 6 bases from J, with 13 bases in between. The CDR3 runs 14 residues. In germline, CDR1 is LGHDT, CDR2 YNNKEL (reference sequence).

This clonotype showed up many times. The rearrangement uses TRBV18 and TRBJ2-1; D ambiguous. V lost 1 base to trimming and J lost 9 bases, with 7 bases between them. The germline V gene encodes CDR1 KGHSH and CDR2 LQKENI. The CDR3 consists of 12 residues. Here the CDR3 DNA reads TGTGCCAGCTCACCACTGGAACGTGAGCAGTTCTTC. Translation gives CASSPLEREQFF.

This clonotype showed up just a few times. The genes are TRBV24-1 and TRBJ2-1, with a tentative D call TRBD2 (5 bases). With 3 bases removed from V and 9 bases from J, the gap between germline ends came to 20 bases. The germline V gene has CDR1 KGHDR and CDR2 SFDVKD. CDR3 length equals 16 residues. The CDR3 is CATSDLAPVGVSEQFF. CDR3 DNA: TGTGCCACCAGTGATCTTGCCCCGGTCGGGGTTTCTGAGCAGTTCTTC.

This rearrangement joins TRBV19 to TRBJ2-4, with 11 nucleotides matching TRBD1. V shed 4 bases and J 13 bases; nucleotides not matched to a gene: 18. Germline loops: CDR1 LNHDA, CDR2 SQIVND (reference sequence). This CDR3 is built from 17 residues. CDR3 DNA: TGTGCCAGTAGTACTCAAGGACGGACAGGGGGCGGAGGGCTCCAGTACTTC. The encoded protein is CASSTQGRTGGGGLQYF.

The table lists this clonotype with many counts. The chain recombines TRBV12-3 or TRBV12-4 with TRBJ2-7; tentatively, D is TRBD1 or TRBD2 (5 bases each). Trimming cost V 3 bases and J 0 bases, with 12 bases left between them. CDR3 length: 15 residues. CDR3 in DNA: TGTGCCAGCAGTTTGTCGTCAGGGAGCTCCTACGAGCAGTACTTC. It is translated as CASSLSSGSSYEQYF.

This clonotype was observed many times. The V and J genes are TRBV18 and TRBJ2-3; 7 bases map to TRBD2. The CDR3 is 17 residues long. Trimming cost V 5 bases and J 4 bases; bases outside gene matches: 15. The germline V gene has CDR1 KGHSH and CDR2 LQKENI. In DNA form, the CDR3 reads TGTGCCAGCTCAGCAGTCTACTTCCCGGGAGGCTCAGATACGCAGTATTTT. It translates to CASSAVYFPGGSDTQYF.

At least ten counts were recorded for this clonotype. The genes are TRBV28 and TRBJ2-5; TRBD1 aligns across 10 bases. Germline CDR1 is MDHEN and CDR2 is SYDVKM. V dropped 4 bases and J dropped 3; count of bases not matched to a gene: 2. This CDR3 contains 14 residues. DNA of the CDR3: TGTGCCAGCAGTTCCGGGACAGGGGAAGAGACCCAGTACTTC. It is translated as CASSSGTGEETQYF. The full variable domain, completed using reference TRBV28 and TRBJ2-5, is DVKVTQSSRYLVKRTGEKVFLECVQDMDHENMFWYRQDPGLGLRLIYFSYDVKMKEKGDIPEGYSVSREKKERFSLILESASTNQTSMYLCASSSGTGEETQYFGPGTRLLVL.

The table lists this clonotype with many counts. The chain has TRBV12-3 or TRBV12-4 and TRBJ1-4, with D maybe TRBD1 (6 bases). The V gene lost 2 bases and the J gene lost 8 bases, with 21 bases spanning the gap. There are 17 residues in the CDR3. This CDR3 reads CASSLSPDRDIWEKLFF. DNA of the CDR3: TGTGCCAGCAGTTTATCCCCTGACCGGGACATTTGGGAAAAACTGTTTTTT.

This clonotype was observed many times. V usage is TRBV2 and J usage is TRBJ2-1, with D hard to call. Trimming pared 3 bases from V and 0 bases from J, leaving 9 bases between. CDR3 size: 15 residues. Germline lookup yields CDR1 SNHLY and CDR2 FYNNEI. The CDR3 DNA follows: TGTGCCAGCAGTGAGCCGGGTAGCTCCTACAATGAGCAGTTCTTC. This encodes CASSEPGSSYNEQFF.

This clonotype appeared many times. The chain's CDR3 is CASSSIAGWYNEQFF. CDR3 nucleotide sequence: TGCGCCAGCAGCTCTATAGCGGGATGGTACAATGAGCAGTTCTTC. This sequence joins TRBV5-1 and TRBJ2-1, with 8 bases lining up with TRBD2. V dropped 3 bases and J dropped 4; count of bases not matched to a gene: 6. CDR1 SGHRS and CDR2 YFSETQ come from the germline V gene. This CDR3 is 15 amino acids long.

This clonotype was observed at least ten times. CDR3 residues: CASRNLREGEQYF. For the CDR3, the DNA is TGTGCCAGCAGGAATCTGCGGGAGGGTGAGCAGTACTTC. V and J are TRBV2 and TRBJ2-7, with 9 nucleotides matching TRBD2. V lost 6 bases and J lost 7; bases outside the gene matches: 7. The CDR3 sequence is 13 residues long. Looked up from germline, CDR1 is SNHLY and CDR2 is FYNNEI.

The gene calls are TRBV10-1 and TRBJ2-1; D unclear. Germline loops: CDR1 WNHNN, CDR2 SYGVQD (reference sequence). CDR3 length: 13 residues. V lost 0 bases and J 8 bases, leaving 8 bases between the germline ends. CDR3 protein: CASSESLGYEQFF. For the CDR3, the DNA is TGCGCCAGCAGTGAGTCCTTAGGCTATGAGCAGTTCTTC.

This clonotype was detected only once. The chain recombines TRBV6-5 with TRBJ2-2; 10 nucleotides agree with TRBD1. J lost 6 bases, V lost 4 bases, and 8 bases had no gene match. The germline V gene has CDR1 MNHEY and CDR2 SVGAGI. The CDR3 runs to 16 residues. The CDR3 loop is CASSLAGQGIAGELFF. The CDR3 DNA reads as TGTGCCAGCAGTTTAGCGGGACAGGGGATCGCCGGGGAGCTGTTTTTT.

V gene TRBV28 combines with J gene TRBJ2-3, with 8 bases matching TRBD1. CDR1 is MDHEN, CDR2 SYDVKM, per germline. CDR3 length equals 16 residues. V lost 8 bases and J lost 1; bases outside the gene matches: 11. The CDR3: CASAWTGTLGTDTQYF. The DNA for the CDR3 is TGTGCCAGCGCCTGGACAGGGACTCTAGGCACAGATACGCAGTATTTT. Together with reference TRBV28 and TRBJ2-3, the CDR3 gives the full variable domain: DVKVTQSSRYLVKRTGEKVFLECVQDMDHENMFWYRQDPGLGLRLIYFSYDVKMKEKGDIPEGYSVSREKKERFSLILESASTNQTSMYLCASAWTGTLGTDTQYFGPGTRLTVL.

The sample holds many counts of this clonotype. As DNA, the CDR3 is TGTGCCAGCAGCTTAGGGGACAGGTCCACCTCAGGGAACACTGAAGCTTTCTTT. This sequence encodes CASSLGDRSTSGNTEAFF. The genes are TRBV7-9 and TRBJ1-1, with 8 bases aligning to TRBD1. V lost 1 base, J lost 1 base, and 11 bases stayed unmatched. CDR3 length equals 18 residues. Germline V gene sequence: CDR1 SEHNR, CDR2 FQNEAQ (reference sequence).

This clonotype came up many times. The CDR3 is CASSLGDSLITDTQYF. The CDR3 DNA sequence: TGTGCCAGCAGCTTAGGGGACAGTCTTATCACAGATACGCAGTATTTT. The J gene is TRBJ2-3, the V gene TRBV5-6, with TRBD1 matching 7 bases. The germline gives CDR1 SGHDT, CDR2 YYEEEE. The CDR3 runs to 16 residues. The V and J ends lost 2 bases and 2 bases, in that order; junction bases with no gene match: 8.

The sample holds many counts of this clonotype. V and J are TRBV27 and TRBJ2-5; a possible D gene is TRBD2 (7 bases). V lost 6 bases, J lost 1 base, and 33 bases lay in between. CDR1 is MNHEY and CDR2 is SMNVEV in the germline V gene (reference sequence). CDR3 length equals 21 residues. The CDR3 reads CASRRQGGGLDESKIQETQYF. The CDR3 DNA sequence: TGTGCCAGCAGGAGACAAGGGGGAGGGCTAGACGAGAGTAAAATCCAAGAGACCCAGTACTTC.

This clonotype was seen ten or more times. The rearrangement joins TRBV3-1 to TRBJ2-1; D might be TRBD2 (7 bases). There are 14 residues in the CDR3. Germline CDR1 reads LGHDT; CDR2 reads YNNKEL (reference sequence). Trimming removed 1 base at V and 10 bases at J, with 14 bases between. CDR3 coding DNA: TGTGCCAGCAGCCAAGGGGGGGCTAGCGGCGAGCAGTTCTTC. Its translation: CASSQGGASGEQFF.